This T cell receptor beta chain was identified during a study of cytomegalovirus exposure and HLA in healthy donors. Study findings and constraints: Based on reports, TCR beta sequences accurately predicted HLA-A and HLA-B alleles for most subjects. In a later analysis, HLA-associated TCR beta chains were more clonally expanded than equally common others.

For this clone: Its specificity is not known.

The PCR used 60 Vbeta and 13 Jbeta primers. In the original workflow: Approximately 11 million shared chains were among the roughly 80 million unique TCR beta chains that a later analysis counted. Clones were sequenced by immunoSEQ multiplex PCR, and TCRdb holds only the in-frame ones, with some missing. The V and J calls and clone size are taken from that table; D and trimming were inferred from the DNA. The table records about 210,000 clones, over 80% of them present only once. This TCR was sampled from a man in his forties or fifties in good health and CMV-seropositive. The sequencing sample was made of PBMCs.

This CDR3 is CASSYTSDRGNDEQFF. The CDR3 bases are TGTGCCAGCAGTTACACAAGCGACAGGGGCAACGATGAGCAGTTCTTC. The V call is TRBV6-5, the J call TRBJ2-1, with 8 bases identical to TRBD1. CDR1 is MNHEY and CDR2 is SVGAGI in the germline V gene. The CDR3 length is 16 residues. Trimming took 2 bases from V and 8 from J; bases not matched to a gene: 11.